Described below is a single TCR beta chain sequence and its context. The antigen is undetermined. The data stem from a study of long-term antiretroviral therapy in people with HIV. Overall study: First collections came about a decade before the 2015 immediate-ART recommendation. Study results and caveats: Controls had broader CDR3 length ranges than HIV repertoires did. The study lacked data on ART adherence, viral resistance or therapy changes. Even long-term ART left TRB diversity below transplant donor controls, despite gains.

Sequencing relied on immunoSEQ assay v3.0, run at survey level. Produced via immunoSEQ multiplex PCR; TCRdb's table is partial and in-frame only. The data show 28,000 or so clones, just under 80% seen once. The CDR3 consists of 15 residues. CDR1 is SGHTA, CDR2 FQGNSA, per germline. V was shortened by 1 base and J by 5 bases, with 12 bases between the two germline ends. The input for sequencing was unsorted PBMCs, taken 1.5 years before starting antiretroviral therapy. The rearrangement joins TRBV7-2 to TRBJ2-4; D gene ambiguous. This receptor was taken from a man aged 18 to 35 with HIV. The CDR3 DNA sequence: TGTGCCAGCAGCTTAGTTTGGGGTCCCCAAAACATTCAGTACTTC. This encodes CASSLVWGPQNIQYF.